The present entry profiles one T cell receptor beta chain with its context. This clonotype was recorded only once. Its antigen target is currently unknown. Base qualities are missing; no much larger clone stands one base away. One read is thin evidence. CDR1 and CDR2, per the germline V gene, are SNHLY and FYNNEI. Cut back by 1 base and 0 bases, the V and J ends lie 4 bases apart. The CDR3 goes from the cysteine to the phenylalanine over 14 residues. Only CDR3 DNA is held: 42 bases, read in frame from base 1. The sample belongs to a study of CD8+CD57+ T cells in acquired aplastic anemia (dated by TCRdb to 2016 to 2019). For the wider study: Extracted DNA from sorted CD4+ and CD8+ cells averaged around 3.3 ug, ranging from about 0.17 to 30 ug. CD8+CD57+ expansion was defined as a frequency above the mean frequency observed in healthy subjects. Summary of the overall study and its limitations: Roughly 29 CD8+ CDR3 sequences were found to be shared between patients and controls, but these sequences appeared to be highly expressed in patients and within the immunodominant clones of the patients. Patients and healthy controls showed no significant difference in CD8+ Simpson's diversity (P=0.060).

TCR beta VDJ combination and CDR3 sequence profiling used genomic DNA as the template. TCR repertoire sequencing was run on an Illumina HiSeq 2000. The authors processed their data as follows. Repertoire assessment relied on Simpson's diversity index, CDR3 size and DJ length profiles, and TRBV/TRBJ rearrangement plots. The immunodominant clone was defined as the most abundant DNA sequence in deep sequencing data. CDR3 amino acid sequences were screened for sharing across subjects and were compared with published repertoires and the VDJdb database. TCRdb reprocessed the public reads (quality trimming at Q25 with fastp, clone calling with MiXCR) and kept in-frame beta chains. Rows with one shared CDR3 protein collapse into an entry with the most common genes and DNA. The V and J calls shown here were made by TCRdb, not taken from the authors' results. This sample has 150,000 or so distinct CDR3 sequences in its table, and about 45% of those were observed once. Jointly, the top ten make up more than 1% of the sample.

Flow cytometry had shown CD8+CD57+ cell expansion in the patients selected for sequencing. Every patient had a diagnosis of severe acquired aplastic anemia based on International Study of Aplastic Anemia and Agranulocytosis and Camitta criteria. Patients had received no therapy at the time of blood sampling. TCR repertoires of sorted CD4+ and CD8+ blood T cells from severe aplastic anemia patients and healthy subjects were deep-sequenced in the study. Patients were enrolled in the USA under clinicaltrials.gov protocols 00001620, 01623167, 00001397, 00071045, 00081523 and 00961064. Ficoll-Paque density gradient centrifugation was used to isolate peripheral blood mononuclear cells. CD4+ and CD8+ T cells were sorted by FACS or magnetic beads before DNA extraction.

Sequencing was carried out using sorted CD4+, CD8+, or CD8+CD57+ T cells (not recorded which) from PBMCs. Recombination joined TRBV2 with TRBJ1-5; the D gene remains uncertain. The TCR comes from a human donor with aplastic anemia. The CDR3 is CASSEGPSNQPQHF. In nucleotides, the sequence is TGTGCCAGCAGTGAAGGGCCTAGCAATCAGCCCCAGCATTTT.